The clone carrying this T cell receptor (beta chain) was detected ten times or more. One entry per CDR3 protein, called by TCRdb with MiXCR from the 5' RACE reads. The sample consists of some 590,000 distinct CDR3 sequences, 9.6% of them appearing once. The data stem from a study of identical twins. Deletions cut 6 bases from V and 5 bases from J, with 19 bases between. Germline values: CDR1 PRHDT, CDR2 FYEKMQ (reference sequence). The CDR3 is 15 amino acids. These data were also reused for a study on yellow fever vaccine responses in identical twins. According to that study: Twins reportedly mounted vaccine T cell responses that seemed partly convergent, partly personalized.

The sample consisted of PBMCs. The TCR comes from a woman younger than 35 in good health. The gene calls are TRBV13 and TRBJ1-1; TRBD1 is a possible D gene (6 bases). The DNA of the CDR3 is TGTGCCAGCAGGCCTAACACAGGGAGTCGAACTGAAGCTTTCTTT. Amino acids: CASRPNTGSRTEAFF. The variable domain in full, completed from reference TRBV13 and TRBJ1-1, reads AAGVIQSPRHLIKEKRETATLKCYPIPRHDTVYWYQQGPGQDPQFLISFYEKMQSDKGSIPDRFSAQQFSDYHSELNMSSLELGDSALYFCASRPNTGSRTEAFFGQGTRLTVV.